These 20 T cell receptor beta chains were sequenced from one sample in a study of blood T cell repertoires in COVID-19. Method: immunoSEQ multiplex PCR; TCRdb's copy keeps in-frame clones and lacks some. The sample lists about 150,000 clones, roughly nine tenths occurring once. Sequencing input: peripheral blood. The source is a woman aged 60 to 75 with active or convalescent COVID-19.

V usage is TRBV29-1 and J usage is TRBJ1-2, with 8 bases identical to TRBD1. Trimming at V came to 0 bases and at J to 13 bases, leaving 13 bases not matched to a gene. Germline CDR1 SQVTM, CDR2 ANQGSEA. The CDR3 contains 14 residues. The CDR3 DNA is TGCAGCGTTGAAGATGGGTTTGACAGGGGTTCGTGCACCTTC. Protein product: CSVEDGFDRGSCTF.

The gene calls are TRBV6-2 or TRBV6-3 and TRBJ1-5; no definite D call. Trimming took 5 bases from V and 2 from J, leaving 16 bases between them. Germline loops: CDR1 MNHEY, CDR2 SVGEGT. This CDR3 region has 16 residues. The CDR3 nucleotides read TGTGCCAGCAGTAGGAGTACCCTAATGGGCAATCAGCCCCAGCATTTT. It yields the protein CASSRSTLMGNQPQHF.

This sequence joins TRBV12-3 or TRBV12-4 and TRBJ2-7; TRBD2 agrees at 7 bases. CDR3 size: 13 residues. V lost 1 base, J lost 4 bases, and 1 base stayed unmatched. The CDR3 sequence is CASSLGGGYEQYF. CDR3 nucleotides: TGTGCCAGCAGTTTAGGGGGGGGGTACGAGCAGTACTTC.

The genes are TRBV5-1 and TRBJ2-6; perhaps TRBD1 as D (6 bases). V was pared by 0 bases and J by 0 bases, with 7 bases between. CDR3 size: 16 residues. Germline V gene data show CDR1 as SGHRS and CDR2 as YFSETQ. The CDR3 DNA reads as TGCGCCAGCAGCTTGGGGGACAACTCTGGGGCCAACGTCCTGACTTTC. As protein: CASSLGDNSGANVLTF.

In regard to this clone: This specimen includes other DNA sequences encoding the same CDR3. The chain joins TRBV7-9 to TRBJ1-1; D might be TRBD1 (6 bases). This CDR3 has 13 amino acids. The V gene lost 3 bases and the J gene lost 1 base, with 6 bases spanning the gap. The germline V gene encodes CDR1 SEHNR and CDR2 FQNEAQ (reference sequence). In DNA form, the CDR3 reads TGTGCCAGCAGCTTGGGACAGAACACTGAAGCTTTCTTT. Translation gives CASSLGQNTEAFF.

On this clone itself: The same CDR3 can be traced to other DNA sequences in this sample. This sequence joins TRBV10-3 and TRBJ1-1; TRBD1 matches 7 bases. Per the germline V gene, CDR1 is ENHRY and CDR2 is SYGVKD. This CDR3 has 13 residues. The V segment lost 4 bases and the J segment 1 base; nucleotides outside the gene matches: 0. CDR3 DNA sequence: TGTGCCATCAGTGGACAGGGGAACACTGAAGCTTTCTTT. This encodes CAISGQGNTEAFF.

The rearrangement uses TRBV19 and TRBJ2-5; maybe TRBD1 (6 bases). The V end lost 2 bases, the J end lost 2 bases, and 9 bases lay between the germline ends. Germline CDR1 is LNHDA and CDR2 is SQIVND (reference sequence). CDR3 length: 14 residues. For the CDR3, the DNA is TGTGCCAGTAGTATAAAGAGGGGGCAAGAGACCCAGTACTTC. Amino acid sequence: CASSIKRGQETQYF.

The chain couples TRBV5-4 to TRBJ1-2, with TRBD1 identical over 7 bases. This CDR3 contains 13 residues. J lost 7 bases, V lost 4 bases, and 7 bases had no gene match. Germline V gives CDR1 SGHNT, CDR2 YYREEE (reference sequence). Here the CDR3 DNA reads TGTGCCAGCAGCCCACAGGGGAACGGTGGCTACACCTTC. Amino acid sequence: CASSPQGNGGYTF.

The chain uses TRBV18 and TRBJ2-1, with D perhaps matching TRBD2 (7 bases). CDR1 is KGHSH and CDR2 is LQKENI in the germline V gene. V lost 4 bases and J 0 bases, leaving 13 bases between the germline ends. The length of the CDR3 is 16 residues. CDR3 sequence: CASSLPRGASYNEQFF. CDR3 nucleotide sequence: TGTGCCAGCTCACTCCCTCGGGGGGCCTCCTACAATGAGCAGTTCTTC.

CDR3 coding DNA: TGTGCCAGCAGCAAAGATCCGGGTTGGGGGGTGGAAAAACTGTTTTTT. This encodes CASSKDPGWGVEKLFF. V gene TRBV21-1 combines with J gene TRBJ1-4. TRBV21-1 is an annotated pseudogene. The CDR3 loop spans 16 amino acids.

The chain recombines TRBV3-1 (or the pseudogene TRBV3-2) with TRBJ1-1; no clear D. The CDR3 totals 13 residues. CDR1 is LGHDT and CDR2 is YNNKEL in the germline V gene (reference sequence). V lost 1 base to trimming and J lost 5 bases, with 8 bases between them. As DNA, the CDR3 is TGTGCCAGCAGCCAAGTCGGGGATACTGAAGCTTTCTTT. Its translation is CASSQVGDTEAFF.

The chain employs TRBV9 and TRBJ2-4, with 7 bases matching TRBD2. The V gene end was trimmed by 4 bases and the J gene end by 9 bases; junction bases not matched to a gene: 16. CDR1 and CDR2 from the germline V gene are SGDLS and YYNGEE. The CDR3 sequence is 16 residues long. CDR3 DNA sequence: TGTGCCAGCAGCCCCAGGACGGGGGGTGGCCCAGGCATTCAGTACTTC. This gives the protein CASSPRTGGGPGIQYF.

This clone occurred once. The chain joins TRBV7-6 to TRBJ2-7; 9 bases map to TRBD1. CDR3 length: 17 residues. With 4 bases clipped from V and 0 bases from J, the junction kept 10 bases outside the gene matches. Germline V lookup: CDR1 SGHVS, CDR2 FNYEAQ. The chain's CDR3 is CASSSQRDRGYSYEQYF. The CDR3 nucleotides are TGTGCCAGCAGCTCCCAGAGAGACAGGGGGTACTCCTACGAGCAGTACTTC.

The table lists this clone with a few counts. This chain connects TRBV29-1 to TRBJ2-7; D is unresolved. V lost 4 bases, J lost 0 bases, and 10 bases lay in between. The CDR3 runs to 13 residues. CDR1 and CDR2 (germline): SQVTM, ANQGSEA. CDR3 region: CSVGSHSSYEQYF. Written as DNA, the CDR3 is TGCAGCGTTGGGTCTCACAGCTCCTACGAGCAGTACTTC.

The rearrangement links TRBV4-1 to TRBJ1-6, with D tentatively TRBD1 (5 bases). The germline V and J ends were trimmed by 3 bases and 9 bases, with 12 bases remaining between them. The CDR3 spans 14 residues. Per the germline V gene, CDR1 is MGHRA and CDR2 is YSYEKL. CDR3 protein: CASSHDSNSSPLHF. CDR3 bases: TGCGCCAGCAGCCACGACAGTAACAGTTCACCCCTCCACTTT.

V is TRBV19 and J is TRBJ2-3, with 10 bases fitting TRBD2. V lost 4 bases, J lost 5 bases, and 6 bases stayed unmatched. The CDR3 length is 15 residues. In germline, CDR1 is LNHDA, CDR2 SQIVND (reference sequence). CDR3 DNA: TGTGCCAGTAGTACCCTAGCGGGGGCCGGAGATACGCAGTATTTT. It yields the protein CASSTLAGAGDTQYF.

This rearrangement joins TRBV6-5 to TRBJ1-1; tentatively, D is TRBD1 (6 bases). Germline lookup yields CDR1 MNHEY and CDR2 SVGAGI. This CDR3 is built from 13 residues. Trimming shortened V by 6 bases and J by 3 bases, and 11 bases separated the two germline ends. The CDR3 nucleotides are TGTGCCAGCAGCCGACAGGTTGACACTGAAGCTTTCTTT. Translating gives CASSRQVDTEAFF.

The chain is built from TRBV4-3 and TRBJ2-7, with 8 bases matching TRBD2. V lost 2 bases, J lost 6 bases, and 12 bases stayed unmatched. Germline V gives CDR1 LGHNA, CDR2 YSLEER. This CDR3 is 16 amino acids long. In nucleotides, the CDR3 is TGCGCCAGCAGCCAATCCGGGACTAGTTTGGGTCTCGAGCAGTACTTC. Protein product: CASSQSGTSLGLEQYF.

V gene TRBV27 combines with J gene TRBJ1-2; a possible D gene is TRBD1 (6 bases). The V gene lost 8 bases and the J gene lost 3 bases, with 16 bases spanning the gap. Germline lookup yields CDR1 MNHEY and CDR2 SMNVEV (reference sequence). The CDR3 totals 14 residues. Here the CDR3 reads CASRPDRTHYGYTF. The CDR3 DNA reads TGTGCCAGCCGACCCGACAGGACTCACTATGGCTACACCTTC.

The genes are TRBV10-1 and TRBJ1-5; 7 bases map to TRBD1. V dropped 8 bases and J dropped 0; count of bases not matched to a gene: 25. CDR3 length: 21 amino acids. Germline assignment: CDR1 WNHNN and CDR2 SYGVQD (reference sequence). Here the CDR3 reads CASDLAGGGQYPNYSNQPQHF. The CDR3 DNA reads as TGCGCCAGCGACCTGGCAGGGGGAGGACAATACCCCAATTATAGCAATCAGCCCCAGCATTTT.